A single sample is the source of the 17 T cell receptor beta chains below, sequenced in a study of tumor-infiltrating lymphocytes in primary liver carcinoma. For each extraction, RNA and DNA were obtained together from about 21-30 mg of unsorted bulk tissue. With around 520 ng total RNA as template and a constant-region primer, TCR beta cDNA was made. Library construction for TCR beta comprised three nested multiplex PCR rounds performed with slightly modified ARM-PCR. The opening two PCR rounds, 10 cycles each, paired TRBV1-TRBV30 forward primers with a C-beta reverse primer. Using its own MiXCR run on the multiplex PCR reads, TCRdb lists one record per CDR3 protein. The sample lists roughly 20,000 distinct CDR3 sequences, around 76% occurring once. The sequencing input was liver tumor tissue from sampling region 1. Subset defined: tumor region T1, superior pole. The origin of the receptors is a middle-aged man with primary liver carcinoma and hepatitis B virus infection.

The genes are TRBV20-1 and TRBJ1-1, with unresolved D. V lost 5 bases and J lost 9, with 13 bases in between. The CDR3 length is 11 residues. Germline-derived CDR1 and CDR2 are DFQATT and SNEGSKA (reference sequence). This chain's CDR3 is CSAPGGQKAFF. Written as DNA, the CDR3 is TGCAGTGCTCCCGGTGGGCAGAAAGCTTTCTTT.

On this clonotype: A read error may explain this, as a much larger clone is one base away. The V and J genes are TRBV11-2 and TRBJ2-3; D is possibly TRBD2 (6 bases). Germline assignment: CDR1 SGHAT and CDR2 FQNNGV. The CDR3 loop spans 15 amino acids. Trimming cost V 2 bases and J 5 bases, with 14 bases left between them. In nucleotides, the CDR3 is TGTGCCAGCAGCTTAAGGACGGGAGTAGGAGATACGCAGTATTTT. Protein sequence: CASSLRTGVGDTQYF. Drawing the rest from reference TRBV11-2 and TRBJ2-3, the complete variable domain is EAGVAQSPRYKIIEKRQSVAFWCNPISGHATLYWYQQILGQGPKLLIQFQNNGVVDDSQLPKDRFSAERLKGVDSTLKIQPAKLEDSAVYLCASSLRTGVGDTQYFGPGTRLTVL.

Details on this clonotype: Since the CDR3 does not end with the conserved phenylalanine or tryptophan, this likely comes from a read error. The V call is TRBV11-2, the J call TRBJ2-1, with D uncertain. The CDR3 is made up of 14 amino acids. The germline V gene encodes CDR1 SGHAT and CDR2 FQNNGV. The V and J ends lost 2 bases and 9 bases respectively, with 14 bases between them. CDR3 in DNA: TGTGCCAGCAGCTTATACCAGCTAGTCAGTGAGCAGTTCCTC. Its translation: CASSLYQLVSEQFL.

A word on this clonotype: This likely comes from a read error, as the CDR3 has no conserved phenylalanine or tryptophan at its end. This sequence joins TRBV12-3 or TRBV12-4 and TRBJ2-5; no reliable D call. The CDR3 extends over 11 amino acids. Trimming stripped 6 bases from V and 8 bases from J, with 10 bases between. CDR3 residues: CASSSSETQYY. The CDR3 DNA sequence: TGTGCCAGCAGCTCGTCGGAAACCCAGTACTAC.

To note about this clonotype: At one end the junction does not follow the germline gene, possibly because of a read error. This chain connects TRBV10-2 to TRBJ2-1, with 7 bases identical to TRBD2. The CDR3 consists of 14 residues. Germline CDR1 reads WSHSY; CDR2 reads SAAADI. CDR3 residues: CASSGTSPYNKQFF. The CDR3 region has the DNA TGCGCCAGCAGTGGGACTAGTCCCTACAATAAGCAGTTCTTC.

Concerning this clonotype itself: At one of its ends the junction is not consistent with the germline gene, which may arise from a read error. This rearrangement joins TRBV7-9 to TRBJ2-3, with D tentatively TRBD1 (6 bases). Looked up from germline, CDR1 is SEHNR and CDR2 is FQNEAQ (reference sequence). This CDR3 is built from 10 residues. CDR3 sequence reads: CAWRTDAQYF. The CDR3 DNA reads as TGTGCTTGGAGGACAGATGCGCAGTATTTT.

Details on this clonotype: The junction shows a germline mismatch at one end, possibly a read error. The V and J genes are TRBV10-3 and TRBJ2-7; the D gene is possibly TRBD2 (5 bases). The germline gives CDR1 ENHRY, CDR2 SYGVKD. This CDR3 is 11 amino acids long. In nucleotides, the CDR3 is TGTGCCACGTCCGAGGGAAACGAGCAGTGTTTC. It is translated as CATSEGNEQCF.

This sequence joins TRBV13 and TRBJ1-2; D not resolved. Germline values: CDR1 PRHDT, CDR2 FYEKMQ (reference sequence). The CDR3 contains 17 residues. V dropped 5 bases and J dropped 2 bases, with 21 bases sitting between them. CDR3 loop: CASSPSVLGGGNYGYTF. DNA for the CDR3: TGTGCCAGCAGCCCCAGCGTCCTAGGTGGTGGGAACTATGGCTACACCTTC.

The table lists this clonotype with a few counts. The chain carries TRBV20-1 and TRBJ2-3, with D possibly matching TRBD2 (5 bases). V dropped 2 bases and J dropped 3 bases, with 12 bases sitting between them. This CDR3 has 14 residues. Per the germline V gene, CDR1 is DFQATT and CDR2 is SNEGSKA (reference sequence). CDR3 residues: CSARSIWTTDTQYF. The CDR3 nucleotides read TGCAGTGCTAGATCTATTTGGACTACAGATACGCAGTATTTT.

This sequence joins TRBV29-1 and TRBJ2-7; possibly TRBD1 or TRBD2 for D (5 bases each). CDR1 is SQVTM, CDR2 ANQGSEA, per germline. There are 12 residues in the CDR3. CDR3 bases: TGCTGCATACGGGACGACACGGTGGAGCAGTACTTC. Protein: CCIRDDTVEQYF.

As regards this clonotype: One end of the junction varies from germline; a read error may be responsible. The V and J genes are TRBV6-5 and TRBJ1-1; D is possibly TRBD1 (5 bases). CDR3 size: 13 residues. Germline CDR1 and CDR2: MNHEY and SVGAGI. CDR3 DNA: TGTGCCAGCAGTTATCCGGGACGCACTGATGCTCTCTTT. Translating gives CASSYPGRTDALF.

The V gene is TRBV11-2, the J gene TRBJ2-3, with a weak D call TRBD2 (5 bases). The germline V gene encodes CDR1 SGHAT and CDR2 FQNNGV. The CDR3 totals 12 residues. The V and J ends lost 9 bases and 5 bases respectively, with 12 bases between them. In nucleotides, the CDR3 is TGTGCCAGTAGCGCCAGAATAGATACGCAGTATTTT. It yields the protein CASSARIDTQYF.

Notes on this clonotype: The junction departs from germline at one end; a sequencing error may be responsible. The chain combines TRBV7-9 with TRBJ1-2; D remains ambiguous. Germline V CDR1 and CDR2: SEHNR, FQNEAQ (reference sequence). The CDR3 sequence is 16 residues long. The CDR3 loop is CPSNPEGGLSQYDYTF. The CDR3 nucleotides are TGTCCCAGCAACCCCGAGGGCGGGCTGTCCCAGTATGACTACACCTTC.

This clonotype was seen a handful of times. A junction end diverges from the germline sequence, so it may reflect a read error. The chain recombines TRBV11-2 with TRBJ2-7; D remains unclear. This CDR3 spans 16 amino acids. Germline-derived CDR1 and CDR2 are SGHAT and FQNNGV. The CDR3 loop is CASSFTVTSLSYGQYF. Written as DNA, the CDR3 is TGTGCCAGCAGCTTCACTGTGACCAGCCTCTCCTACGGGCAGTACTTC.

This clonotype was counted a single time. A single base separates this from a much larger clone, so it may be a read error. This chain links TRBV19 with TRBJ2-1, with 8 positions matching TRBD2. The germline gives CDR1 LNHDA, CDR2 SQIVND (reference sequence). V was pared by 7 bases and J by 5 bases, with 7 bases of the junction left unmatched. The CDR3 extends over 14 amino acids. CDR3 loop: CASTTGTRHNEQFF. CDR3 bases: TGTGCCAGTACCACCGGGACTAGACACAATGAGCAGTTCTTC.

Points on this clonotype: A much larger clone differs from this one at a single base, so this may be a read error. V usage is TRBV29-1 and J usage is TRBJ1-2; TRBD1 is a possible D gene (5 bases). The germline V gene encodes CDR1 SQVTM and CDR2 ANQGSEA. The CDR3 extends over 11 amino acids. The CDR3 sequence is CRVGAEDGYTF. DNA for the CDR3: TGCAGGGTCGGGGCGGAGGATGGCTACACCTTC.

As concerns this clonotype: The junction departs from germline at one end; a sequencing error may be responsible. V usage is TRBV30 and J usage is TRBJ1-5; tentatively, D is TRBD1 (6 bases). Germline V lookup: CDR1 GTSNPN, CDR2 SVGIG (reference sequence). The CDR3 loop spans 13 amino acids. CDR3 in amino acids: CAWCTQGGQPQHF. As DNA, the CDR3 is TGTGCCTGGTGTACACAGGGCGGTCAGCCCCAACATTTT.